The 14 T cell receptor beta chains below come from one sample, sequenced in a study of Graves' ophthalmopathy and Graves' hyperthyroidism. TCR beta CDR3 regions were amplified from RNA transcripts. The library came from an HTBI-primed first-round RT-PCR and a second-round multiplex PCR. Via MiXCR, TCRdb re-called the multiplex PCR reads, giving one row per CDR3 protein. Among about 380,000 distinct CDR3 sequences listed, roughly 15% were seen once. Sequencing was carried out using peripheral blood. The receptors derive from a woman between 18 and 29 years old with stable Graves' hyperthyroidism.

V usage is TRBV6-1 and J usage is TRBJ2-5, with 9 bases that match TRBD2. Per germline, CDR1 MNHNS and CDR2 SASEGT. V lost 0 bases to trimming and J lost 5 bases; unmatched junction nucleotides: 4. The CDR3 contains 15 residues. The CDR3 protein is CASSEASSGVETQYF. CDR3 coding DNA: TGTGCCAGCAGTGAAGCGTCTAGCGGGGTCGAGACCCAGTACTTC.

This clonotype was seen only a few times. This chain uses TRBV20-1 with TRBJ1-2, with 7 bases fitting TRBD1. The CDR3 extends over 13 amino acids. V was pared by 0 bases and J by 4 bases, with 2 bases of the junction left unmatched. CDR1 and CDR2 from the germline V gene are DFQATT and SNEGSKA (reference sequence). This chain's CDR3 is CSAREGTVYGYTF. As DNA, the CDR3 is TGCAGTGCTAGAGAAGGGACAGTCTATGGCTACACCTTC.

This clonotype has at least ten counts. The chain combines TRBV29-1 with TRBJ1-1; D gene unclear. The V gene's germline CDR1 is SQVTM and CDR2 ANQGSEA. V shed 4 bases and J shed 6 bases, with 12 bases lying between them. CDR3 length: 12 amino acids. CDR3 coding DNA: TGCAGCGTTGCGGGTGGGGTCGCTGAAGCTTTCTTT. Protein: CSVAGGVAEAFF.

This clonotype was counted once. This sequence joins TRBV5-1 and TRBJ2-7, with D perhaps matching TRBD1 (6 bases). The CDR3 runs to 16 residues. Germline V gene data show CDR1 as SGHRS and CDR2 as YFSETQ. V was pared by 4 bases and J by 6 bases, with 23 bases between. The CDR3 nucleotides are TGCGCCAGCAGCCGACTAAGGGTTTCAGGGGCGGGCGAGCAGTACTTC. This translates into CASSRLRVSGAGEQYF.

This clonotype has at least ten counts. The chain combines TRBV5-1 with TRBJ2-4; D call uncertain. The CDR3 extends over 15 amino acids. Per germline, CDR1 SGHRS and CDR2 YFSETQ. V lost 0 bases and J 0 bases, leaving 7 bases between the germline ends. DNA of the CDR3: TGCGCCAGCAGCTTGGGAACGGTAGCCAAAAACATTCAGTACTTC. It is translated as CASSLGTVAKNIQYF.

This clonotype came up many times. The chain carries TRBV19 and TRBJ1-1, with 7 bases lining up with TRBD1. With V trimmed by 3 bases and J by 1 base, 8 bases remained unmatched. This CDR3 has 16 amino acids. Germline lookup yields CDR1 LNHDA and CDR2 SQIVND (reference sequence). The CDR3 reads CASSIRGDSRNTEAFF. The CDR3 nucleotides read TGTGCCAGTAGTATTAGGGGGGACAGCAGGAACACTGAAGCTTTCTTT. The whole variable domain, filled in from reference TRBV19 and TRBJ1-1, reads DGGITQSPKYLFRKEGQNVTLSCEQNLNHDAMYWYRQDPGQGLRLIYYSQIVNDFQKGDIAEGYSVSREKKESFPLTVTSAQKNPTAFYLCASSIRGDSRNTEAFFGQGTRLTVV.

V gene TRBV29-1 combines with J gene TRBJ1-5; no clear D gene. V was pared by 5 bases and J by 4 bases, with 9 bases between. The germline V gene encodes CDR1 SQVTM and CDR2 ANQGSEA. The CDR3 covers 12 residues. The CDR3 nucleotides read TGCAGCGTTTCGGACGGTAATCAGCCCCAGCATTTT. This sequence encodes CSVSDGNQPQHF.

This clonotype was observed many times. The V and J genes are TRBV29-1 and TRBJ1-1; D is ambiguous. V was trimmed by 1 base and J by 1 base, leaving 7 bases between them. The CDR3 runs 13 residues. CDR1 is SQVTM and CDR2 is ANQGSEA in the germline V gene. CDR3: CSVEVSENTEAFF. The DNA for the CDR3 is TGCAGCGTTGAAGTGTCCGAGAACACTGAAGCTTTCTTT.

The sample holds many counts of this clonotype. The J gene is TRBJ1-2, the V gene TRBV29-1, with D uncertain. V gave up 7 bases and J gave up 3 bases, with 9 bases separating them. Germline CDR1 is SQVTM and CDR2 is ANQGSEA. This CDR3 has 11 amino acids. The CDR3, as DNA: TGCAGCGGACGGGTGGACTATGGCTACACCTTC. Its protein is CSGRVDYGYTF.

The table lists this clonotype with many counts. This chain's CDR3 is CASSEIEGVGSPLHF. DNA for the CDR3: TGTGCCAGCAGTGAAATAGAGGGCGTTGGGTCACCCCTCCACTTT. V and J are TRBV2 and TRBJ1-6; D remains ambiguous. Trimming took off 2 bases at V and 10 bases at J, with 15 bases between the two ends. This CDR3 is 15 amino acids long. Germline CDR1 SNHLY, CDR2 FYNNEI.

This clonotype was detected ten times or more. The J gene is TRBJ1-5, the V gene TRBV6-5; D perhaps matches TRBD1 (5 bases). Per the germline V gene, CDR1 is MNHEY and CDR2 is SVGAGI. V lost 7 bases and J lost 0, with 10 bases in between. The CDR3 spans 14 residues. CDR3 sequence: CASMRTYSNQPQHF. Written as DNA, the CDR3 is TGTGCCAGCATGCGGACATATAGCAATCAGCCCCAGCATTTT.

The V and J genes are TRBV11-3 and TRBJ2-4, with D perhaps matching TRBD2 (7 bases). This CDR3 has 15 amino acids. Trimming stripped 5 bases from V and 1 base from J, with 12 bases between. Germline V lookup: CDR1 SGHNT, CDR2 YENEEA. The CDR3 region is CASSPGGAAKNIQYF. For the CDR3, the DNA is TGTGCCAGCAGCCCTGGGGGGGCCGCCAAAAACATTCAGTACTTC.

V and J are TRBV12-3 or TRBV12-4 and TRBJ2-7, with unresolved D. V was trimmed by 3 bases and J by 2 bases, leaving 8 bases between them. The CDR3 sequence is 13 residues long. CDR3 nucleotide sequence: TGTGCCAGCAGTTTGGCACCCGCCTACGAGCAGTACTTC. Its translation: CASSLAPAYEQYF.

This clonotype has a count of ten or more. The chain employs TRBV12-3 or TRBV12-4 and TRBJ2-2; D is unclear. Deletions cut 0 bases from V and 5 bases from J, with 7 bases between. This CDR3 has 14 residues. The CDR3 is CASSLAGQTGELFF. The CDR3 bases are TGTGCCAGCAGTTTAGCTGGTCAGACCGGGGAGCTGTTTTTT.